This T cell receptor (beta chain) was found in a study of vaccination and CD4 T cells after COVID-19 (dated by TCRdb to the early 2020s). Background on the whole study: Convalescent patients had a positive SARS-CoV-2 result on nasal swab PCR, and of these patients, several had mild disease and one had severe disease. Control cultures received a CEFX viral epitope pool as the positive control, an HIV-1 Nef peptide pool as the negative control, or no peptide. Each participant got two doses of either the Pfizer-BioNTech BNT162b2 vaccine (n=8) or the Moderna mRNA-1273 vaccine (n=2). The spike-specific CD4+ TCR repertoire was compared before and after mRNA vaccination in approximately ten COVID-19 convalescent patients and 4 infection-naive healthy vaccine recipients. For stimulating the cultures, overlapping spike peptide pools were used, derived from SARS-CoV-2 as well as from the common cold coronaviruses HCoV-NL63, HCoV-OC43 and HCoV-229E. Post-vaccine blood samples were obtained a median of approximately 74 days after the second vaccine dose, with a range of about 13 to 241 days. Post-COVID blood samples were collected from convalescent patients a median of about 92 days after diagnosis, with a range of roughly 30 to 170 days. In the convalescent cohort there were six males and four females, among whom were two Hispanic individuals, seven Caucasians, two Asians and one multiracial person. The full study reports these points: Of the vaccine-specific clones in convalescent patients, 304 of 307, or nearly all, reacted only to SARS-CoV-2 spike and did not cross-react with common cold coronaviruses. In convalescent patients, a median around 86% of post-vaccine SARS-CoV-2-reactive clones were detected only after vaccination, suggesting vaccine-specific priming. The number of convalescent patients in the study was relatively small, and the study did not examine early timepoints following natural infection. The median number of SARS-CoV-2-reactive clonotypes rose from under 25 after infection to some 37 after vaccination, but the change was not significant.

Comments on this clonotype: No antigen is known for it. Per-base qualities were not stored, and no clone one base away is much larger.

CDR1 and CDR2, per the germline V gene (reference sequence), are LNHNV and YYDKDF. Trimming costs V 2 bases and J 3 bases, and their ends lie 10 bases apart. Counted from cysteine to phenylalanine, this CDR3 has 14 amino acids. CDR3 DNA is the only sequence kept; it has 42 bases, read in frame from the first base. Libraries were made using PCR. TCR sequencing of DNA from cultured CD4+ T cells used the Oncomine TCR Beta short-read assay at the Johns Hopkins FTIC core. The QIAamp micro DNA kit was used to extract genomic DNA from the cultured CD4+ T cells. Oncomine TCR Beta libraries from cultured CD4+ T cells were pooled with unique dual indexes and sequenced on an Illumina iSeq 100. In the paper's pipeline: Non-productive sequences were filtered out, and CDR3s that did not start with C, did not end with F or W, or were shorter than 7 amino acids were discarded. The MANAFEST web application identified antigen-specific clonotypes by comparing peptide-stimulated wells against reference wells and other culture wells. For a clone to be called positive, the clone needed an FDR below 0.05, an odds ratio above 5, and a productive frequency above 0.1% in at least two of three replicate wells. Clonotypes that were significantly expanded in both SARS-CoV-2 spike wells and at least one common cold coronavirus spike condition were defined as cross-reactive. Similarity between CDR3 sequences was evaluated in R version 3.6.1 using Levenshtein distances (stringdist) and unrooted phylogenetic trees (ape). The public sequencing data were trimmed at Q25 with fastp and processed into clonotypes with MiXCR by TCRdb, which kept only in-frame beta chains. Each CDR3 protein gets just one entry, which takes the most common genes and DNA from the rows behind it. The V and J calls were not made by the authors but by TCRdb's processing. This sample gives 15,000 or so distinct CDR3 sequences in total; 36% of them show up just once. Approximately 20% of the sample comes from the top ten.

The treatment or condition label of this sample denotes: approximately 11-day PBMC culture with coronavirus spike peptide pools or control peptides (ViraFEST assay). The ViraFEST assay was used in the study, in which antigen-specific T cells were expanded with peptide pools and expanded clonotypes were subsequently identified by TCR sequencing. The convalescent patients' positive SARS-CoV-2 PCR tests were from March to December 2020, which was before the Alpha, Beta and Delta variants emerged in the United States. Each well held 2.2 million or so PBMCs cultured in IMDM containing roughly 5.4% human AB serum and approximately 9.1 IU/ml IL-2, with about 9.1 ug/ml peptide pools added. On days 3 and 7, half of the culture medium was replaced with fresh IL-2-containing medium. After 9 to 10 days of culture, CD4+ T cells were isolated by negative selection using the EasySep CD4+ T cell isolation kit. Ficoll-Paque Plus gradient centrifugation was used to isolate PBMCs from whole blood, and the isolated PBMCs were then either used fresh or cryopreserved at -140C. Triplicate wells were generally used for each culture condition.

What was sequenced was cultured CD4+ T cells from blood. The rearrangement joined TRBV15 to TRBJ2-5, and perhaps TRBD1 as D gene, on 5 matching bases. This sequence originates from a human donor with COVID-19. The bases read TGTGCCACCAGCAGATCGAAGACAGAAGAGACCCAGTACTTC. This codes for CATSRSKTEETQYF.